This TCR beta chain was identified during a study of blood T cell repertoires in COVID-19. Overall study context: The United States, Italy and Spain provided the acute and convalescent COVID-19 samples. In each case, the material was cDNA or gDNA derived from T cells, B-cell-depleted T cells, or PBMCs.

A Seattle source enrolled patients during active infection and followed them longitudinally. Trimming removed 9 bases at V and 2 bases at J, with 17 bases between. This CDR3 has 15 amino acids. CDR1 SNHLY and CDR2 FYNNEI come from the germline V gene. Authors' methods: Reference gene primer amplification yielded estimated nucleated cell counts. Only in-frame clones appear in the TCRdb table, and some are missing; sequencing was by immunoSEQ multiplex PCR. The V and J calls and clone size come from that table; D and trimming were worked out from the DNA. The sample has roughly 150,000 clones; around 82% are singletons.

The sample comprised peripheral blood. The chain links TRBV2 to TRBJ1-5; D perhaps matches TRBD1 (6 bases). The TCR comes from a man older than 75 with COVID-19, enrolled during active disease. CDR3 in DNA: TGTGCCAGTGGGGGCCGTGCCCGAGGCAATCAGCCCCAGCATTTT. This encodes CASGGRARGNQPQHF. The full variable domain, in which reference TRBV2 and TRBJ1-5 provide the parts outside the CDR3, is EPEVTQTPSHQVTQMGQEVILRCVPISNHLYFYWYRQILGQKVEFLVSFYNNEISEKSEIFDDQFSVERPDGSNFTLKIRSTKLEDSAMYFCASGGRARGNQPQHFGDGTRLSIL.